The next 24 T cell receptor beta chains were all read from a single sample in a study of read filtering for tumor transcriptome and immune sequencing. Molecular barcoded adaptors covering alpha/delta and beta/gamma chains were used on around 370 ng RNA. Each CDR3 protein is one row after TCRdb ran MiXCR on the reads. The table has tens of thousands of distinct CDR3 sequences, approximately 19% seen once. The sequencing input was a population of CD138-negative cells sorted from bone marrow. Receptors were obtained from a donor at least 40 years old with multiple myeloma.

There are a few counts of this clonotype. The chain combines TRBV5-1 with TRBJ2-1; 11 nucleotides align to TRBD2. V was pared by 2 bases and J by 10 bases, with 14 bases of the junction left unmatched. The CDR3 extends over 17 amino acids. Germline loops: CDR1 SGHRS, CDR2 YFSETQ. CDR3 in DNA: TGCGCCAGCAGCTTCCCCACGACTAGCGGGACCTTCGGAGAGCAGTTCTTC. This encodes CASSFPTTSGTFGEQFF.

With regard to this clonotype: An end of the junction does not agree with germline; a read error may underlie this. The chain uses TRBV19 and TRBJ2-1; 10 bases align to TRBD2. Germline V gene sequence: CDR1 LNHDA, CDR2 SQIVND (reference sequence). The length of the CDR3 is 15 residues. CDR3 coding DNA: TGTGCCAGTCGTATGTCCCTAGCGGGAGATGATGAGCAGTTCTTC. This translates into CASRMSLAGDDEQFF.

This clonotype was detected many times. The rearrangement links TRBV20-1 to TRBJ2-1; TRBD2 matches at 11 bases. The CDR3 has 16 residues. Trimming cost V 6 bases and J 4 bases; bases outside gene matches: 11. The germline V gene encodes CDR1 DFQATT and CDR2 SNEGSKA (reference sequence). The CDR3 protein is CSAATSGSGGYNEQFF. CDR3 DNA sequence: TGCAGTGCCGCAACTAGCGGGAGTGGAGGGTACAATGAGCAGTTCTTC.

This clonotype was observed many times. The gene calls are TRBV27 and TRBJ2-7, with D unclear. CDR1 is MNHEY and CDR2 is SMNVEV in the germline V gene (reference sequence). V lost 5 bases and J 3 bases, leaving 2 bases between the germline ends. The CDR3 covers 10 residues. The CDR3 DNA sequence: TGTGCCAGCAGTGGCTACGAGCAGTACTTC. Its protein product is CASSGYEQYF.

There are many counts of this clonotype. The chain couples TRBV29-1 to TRBJ1-1, with 7 positions matching TRBD1. V was pared by 2 bases and J by 6 bases, with 6 bases of the junction left unmatched. Germline CDR1 is SQVTM and CDR2 is ANQGSEA. CDR3 length: 13 amino acids. This chain's CDR3 is CSVEKGAGAEAFF. The CDR3, as DNA: TGCAGCGTTGAAAAGGGGGCCGGGGCTGAAGCTTTCTTT.

This clonotype was detected many times. J is TRBJ2-2 and V is TRBV30, with unresolved D. This CDR3 comprises 16 residues. Germline V gives CDR1 GTSNPN, CDR2 SVGIG (reference sequence). Trimming removed 1 base from V and 4 bases from J, with 16 bases in between. The DNA for the CDR3 is TGTGCCTGGAGTGCTAATAGCTGGGCCCGCACCGGGGAGCTGTTTTTT. Translation: CAWSANSWARTGELFF. The full variable domain, rest sourced from reference TRBV30 and TRBJ2-2, is SQTIHQWPATLVQPVGSPLSLECTVEGTSNPNLYWYRQAAGRGLQLLFYSVGIGQISSEVPQNLSASRPQDRQFILSSKKLLLSDSGFYLCAWSANSWARTGELFFGEGSRLTVL.

For this clonotype: This may be a read error: a much more frequent sequence differs by one nucleotide. The chain joins TRBV5-1 to TRBJ2-5; D assignment may be TRBD1 or TRBD2 (5 bases each). CDR1 and CDR2 (germline): SGHRS, YFSETQ. The CDR3 runs 14 residues. The CDR3 reads CVSSLGEFQETQYF. The CDR3 nucleotides are TGCGTCAGCAGCTTGGGGGAATTCCAAGAGACCCAGTACTTC.

As to this clonotype: A much larger clone lies a single base off, so this may be a read error. The rearrangement links TRBV28 to TRBJ1-5, with D possibly matching TRBD1 (6 bases). CDR1 and CDR2 (germline): MDHEN, SYDVKM. CDR3 length: 14 amino acids. V lost 6 bases and J 0 bases, leaving 9 bases between the germline ends. The DNA of the CDR3 is TGTGCCAGCAGGGTGGGGGCTAGCAATCAGCCCCAGCATTTT. It yields the protein CASRVGASNQPQHF.

This clonotype was observed at least ten times. The gene calls are TRBV29-1 and TRBJ1-1; TRBD1 matches at 9 bases. V dropped 2 bases and J dropped 3; count of bases not matched to a gene: 4. Germline V gene data show CDR1 as SQVTM and CDR2 as ANQGSEA. The CDR3 has 14 residues. The CDR3 loop is CSVESQGAHTEAFF. The CDR3 bases are TGCAGCGTTGAATCACAGGGGGCGCACACTGAAGCTTTCTTT. The full variable domain, in which reference TRBV29-1 and TRBJ1-1 provide the parts outside the CDR3, is SAVISQKPSRDICQRGTSLTIQCQVDSQVTMMFWYRQQPGQSLTLIATANQGSEATYESGFVIDKFPISRPNLTFSTLTVSNMSPEDSSIYLCSVESQGAHTEAFFGQGTRLTVV.

This clonotype was recorded a few times. This chain connects TRBV30 to TRBJ1-2, with TRBD1 matching over 8 bases. CDR3 length: 15 residues. With V trimmed by 2 bases and J by 2 bases, 7 bases remained unmatched. Germline V gene lookup returns CDR1 GTSNPN and CDR2 SVGIG (reference sequence). The CDR3 region is CAWSPGRGPNYGYTF. DNA of the CDR3: TGTGCCTGGAGTCCCGGCAGGGGGCCGAACTATGGCTACACCTTC.

The table lists this clonotype with many counts. This sequence joins TRBV5-1 and TRBJ2-7; the D gene could be TRBD1 or TRBD2 (5 bases each). V was shortened by 7 bases and J by 6 bases, with 17 bases between the two germline ends. The CDR3 has 13 residues. Germline V gene lookup returns CDR1 SGHRS and CDR2 YFSETQ. The chain's CDR3 is CASGLGRSSEQYF. The DNA for the CDR3 is TGCGCCAGCGGGCTGGGACGCTCTTCCGAGCAGTACTTC.

Notes on this clonotype: This clone may be a read error of a much larger clone one base away. V usage is TRBV28 and J usage is TRBJ1-2, with D perhaps matching TRBD1 (6 bases). Germline CDR1 is MDHEN and CDR2 is SYDVKM. Trimming left V 7 bases short and J 1 base short, with 16 bases between. The CDR3 is made up of 15 amino acids. Here the CDR3 DNA reads TGTGCCAGCAAGGGGGGAGGTACTCATAACTATGGCTACACCTTC. It codes for CASKGGGTHNYGYTF.

This clonotype showed up many times. This chain links TRBV11-2 with TRBJ2-2, with D possibly TRBD2 on 7 matching bases. Between the trimmed V and J ends, which lost 3 bases and 3 bases, there was a span of 11 bases. This CDR3 contains 15 residues. CDR1 is SGHAT and CDR2 is FQNNGV in the germline V gene. The DNA for the CDR3 is TGTGCCAGCAGCTTTCGGGGGGCGGACACCGGGGAGCTGTTTTTT. Translation: CASSFRGADTGELFF.

This clonotype appeared many times. Sequence at one end of the junction differs from germline and may be a read error. The V call is TRBV19, the J call TRBJ2-3; 12 bases align to TRBD2. This CDR3 is built from 16 residues. Per germline, CDR1 LNHDA and CDR2 SQIVND (reference sequence). For the CDR3, the DNA is TGCGCCAGTAGTGACCAGACTAGCGGGAGAACAGATACGCAGTATTTT. Translating gives CASSDQTSGRTDTQYF.

This clonotype was seen repeatedly, ten times or more. Being one base from a much bigger clone, this may be a read error. This rearrangement joins TRBV4-2 to TRBJ2-1; 8 bases are a match to TRBD1. The germline V gene has CDR1 LGHNA and CDR2 YNFKEQ. CDR3 length: 17 residues. Germline trimming cut 4 bases from V and 0 bases from J; bases unmatched to any gene: 8. Written as DNA, the CDR3 is TGTGCCAGCAGCCTAGAGGGACAGGCCAGCTCCTACAATGAGCAGTTCTTC. Translation: CASSLEGQASSYNEQFF.

Remarks on this clonotype: An end of the junction does not agree with germline; a read error may underlie this. This chain connects TRBV29-1 to TRBJ2-3, with D hard to call. The CDR3 contains 15 residues. Germline V gene lookup returns CDR1 SQVTM and CDR2 ANQGSEA. The CDR3 loop is CSAEDGRGGTDTQYF. The CDR3 nucleotides read TGCAGCGCTGAAGACGGGCGAGGCGGTACAGATACGCAGTATTTT.

The chain has TRBV20-1 and TRBJ2-3, with TRBD2 matching over 12 bases. The CDR3 runs 14 residues. The germline V gene encodes CDR1 DFQATT and CDR2 SNEGSKA (reference sequence). J lost 4 bases, V lost 6 bases, and 5 bases had no gene match. For the CDR3, the DNA is TGCAGTGCAAGACTAGCGGGAGTTTCAGATACGCAGTATTTT. This codes for CSARLAGVSDTQYF.

In its sample, this clonotype was seen many times. This chain links TRBV3-1 with TRBJ2-1, with D unresolved. The CDR3 sequence is 15 residues long. CDR1 LGHDT and CDR2 YNNKEL come from the germline V gene (reference sequence). The V and J ends lost 6 bases and 3 bases respectively, with 15 bases between them. The CDR3 protein is CASRRDPNDYNEQFF. The DNA of the CDR3 is TGTGCCAGCAGACGCGACCCGAATGACTACAATGAGCAGTTCTTC.

As for this clonotype: One base separates it from a far larger clone, so it is likely a read error. The chain couples TRBV7-2 to TRBJ2-1; D unresolved. This CDR3 contains 15 residues. CDR1 SGHTA and CDR2 FQGNSA come from the germline V gene. Trimming removed 5 bases at V and 7 bases at J, with 18 bases between. The CDR3 DNA reads as TGTGCCAGCAGCAAAGCCCGCCGGTCTATAAATGAGCAGTTCTTC. It translates to CASSKARRSINEQFF.

The gene calls are TRBV23-1 and TRBJ2-7, with TRBD2 matching over 9 bases. TRBV23-1 carries the ORF label, with uncertain function. The CDR3 length is 18 residues. V shed 1 base and J 2 bases; nucleotides not matched to a gene: 12. CDR3 coding DNA: TGCGCCAGCAGTCAATGTAGTGTTGAAGCGGGAGGCCCCTACGAGCAGTACTTC. This encodes CASSQCSVEAGGPYEQYF.

This clonotype was seen at least ten times. J is TRBJ2-7 and V is TRBV5-1; 7 bases are shared with TRBD1. J was trimmed by 0 bases and V by 3 bases; bases with no gene match: 3. Germline loops: CDR1 SGHRS, CDR2 YFSETQ. The CDR3 is made up of 14 amino acids. The CDR3 loop is CASSSGTVSYEQYF. Written as DNA, the CDR3 is TGCGCCAGCAGCTCCGGGACAGTCTCCTACGAGCAGTACTTC. The variable domain in full, with the rest retrieved from reference TRBV5-1 and TRBJ2-7, is KAGVTQTPRYLIKTRGQQVTLSCSPISGHRSVSWYQQTPGQGLQFLFEYFSETQRNKGNFPGRFSGRQFSNSRSEMNVSTLELGDSALYLCASSSGTVSYEQYFGPGTRLTVT.

This clonotype was counted ten times or more. The chain employs TRBV5-1 and TRBJ1-4, with 7 nucleotides matching TRBD1. V shed 1 base, J shed 2 bases, and the junction held 8 bases outside the gene matches. CDR3 length: 17 residues. Germline loops: CDR1 SGHRS, CDR2 YFSETQ. The CDR3 DNA follows: TGCGCCAGCAGCTTGACTGGACAGGACGGGACTAATGAAAAACTGTTTTTT. Its translation: CASSLTGQDGTNEKLFF.

This clonotype showed up just a few times. The chain couples TRBV30 to TRBJ2-1; TRBD1 might be the D (6 bases). V lost 5 bases and J lost 5, with 10 bases in between. This CDR3 region has 12 residues. CDR1 GTSNPN and CDR2 SVGIG come from the germline V gene (reference sequence). The CDR3 region has the DNA TGTGCCTGGGCCTGGACAGACAATGAGCAGTTCTTC. Amino acid sequence: CAWAWTDNEQFF.

In its sample, this clonotype was seen a few times. The chain carries TRBV4-1 and TRBJ2-5, with 7 bases matching TRBD1. CDR3 length: 13 residues. Germline V CDR1 and CDR2: MGHRA, YSYEKL. The V segment lost 4 bases and the J segment 5 bases; nucleotides outside the gene matches: 4. The CDR3 region is CASSLTGFETQYF. CDR3 DNA sequence: TGCGCCAGCAGCCTGACAGGGTTTGAGACCCAGTACTTC.